This T cell receptor (beta chain) came from a study of cytomegalovirus exposure and HLA in healthy donors. Points from the study as a whole: TCR beta V- and J-gene trimming, according to a later analysis, was linked to a missense DCLRE1C variant. The listing of some 170 TCR beta chains classed them as cytomegalovirus-associated. Immune exposure data for these donors was limited to CMV serostatus.

The length of the CDR3 is 13 residues. Germline CDR1 SQVTM, CDR2 ANQGSEA. Trimming stripped 2 bases from V and 7 bases from J, with 14 bases between. This clone was observed a few times. Antigen: not known. PCR used 60 Vbeta primers and 13 Jbeta primers. This table comes from immunoSEQ multiplex PCR, and its TCRdb copy is limited to in-frame clones, with some not included. The table shows roughly 180,000 clones, with 82% occurring only once. The chain carries TRBV29-1 and TRBJ2-5; D remains ambiguous. This TCR was sampled from a male donor in good health and CMV-seronegative. Sequencing was performed on PBMCs. Here the CDR3 DNA reads TGCAGCGTTGAATCGGTGCTAACCTCGACCCAGTACTTC. Encoded protein: CSVESVLTSTQYF.